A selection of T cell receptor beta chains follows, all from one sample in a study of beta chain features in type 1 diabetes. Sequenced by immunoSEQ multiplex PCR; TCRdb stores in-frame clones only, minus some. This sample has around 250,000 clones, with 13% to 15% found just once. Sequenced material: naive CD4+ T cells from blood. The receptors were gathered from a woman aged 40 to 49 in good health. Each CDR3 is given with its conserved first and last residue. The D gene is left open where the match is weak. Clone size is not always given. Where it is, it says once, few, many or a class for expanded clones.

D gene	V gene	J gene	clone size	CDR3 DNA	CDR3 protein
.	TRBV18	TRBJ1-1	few	TGTGCCAGCTCACCCTCGACAGTATCGGGGAACACTGAAGCTTTCTTT	CASSPSTVSGNTEAFF
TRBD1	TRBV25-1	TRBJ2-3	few	TGTGCCAGCAGTGAGGCCGGGACAGGGAGCACAGATACGCAGTATTTT	CASSEAGTGSTDTQYF
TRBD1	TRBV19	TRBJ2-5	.	TGTGCCAGTAGTATCGGGCAGGGGGCACAAGAGACCCAGTACTTC	CASSIGQGAQETQYF
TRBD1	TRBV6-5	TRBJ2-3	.	TGTGCCAGCAGGAACGACAGGGTGCGCACAGATACGCAGTATTTT	CASRNDRVRTDTQYF
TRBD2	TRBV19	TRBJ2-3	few	TGTGCCAGTAGCAATCCCGGGGGGACAGATACGCAGTATTTT	CASSNPGGTDTQYF
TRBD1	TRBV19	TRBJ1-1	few	TGTGCCAGTAGTGTGGACAGGGAGAACACTGAAGCTTTCTTT	CASSVDRENTEAFF
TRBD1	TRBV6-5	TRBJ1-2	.	TGTGCCAGCACAGGGGGCTGGAACTATGGCTACACCTTC	CASTGGWNYGYTF
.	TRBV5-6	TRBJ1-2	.	TGTGCCAGCAGCTTCTTGGAGTCGAATAACTATGGCTACACCTTC	CASSFLESNNYGYTF
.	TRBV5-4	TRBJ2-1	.	TGTGCCAGCAGCTCACGGAGTGAGCAGTTCTTC	CASSSRSEQFF
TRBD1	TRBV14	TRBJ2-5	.	TGTGCCAGCAGCGGACAGGGGGCTAAAAAAGAGACCCAGTACTTC	CASSGQGAKKETQYF
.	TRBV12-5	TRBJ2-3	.	TGTGCTAGTGTTCCTAGGGGGATCGGTGGCACAGATACGCAGTATTTT	CASVPRGIGGTDTQYF
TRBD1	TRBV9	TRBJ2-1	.	TGTGCCAGCAGCGTAACGAAAGGGACAGGAGTCTTC	CASSVTKGTGVF
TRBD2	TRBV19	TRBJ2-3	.	TGTGCCAGTAAAGTTAGCGGGGGAAGAGATACGCAGTATTTT	CASKVSGGRDTQYF
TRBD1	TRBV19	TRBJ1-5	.	TGTGCCAGTAGTAATGGACAGGCCATAAGTGTAGAGCCCCAGCATTTT	CASSNGQAISVEPQHF
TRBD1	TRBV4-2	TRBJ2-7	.	TGTGCCAGCAGCCAAGACGGACAGGGTCAGCAGTACTTC	CASSQDGQGQQYF
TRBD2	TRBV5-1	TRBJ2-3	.	TGCGCCAGCAGCTCTGCTAGCGGAACAGATACGCAGTATTTT	CASSSASGTDTQYF
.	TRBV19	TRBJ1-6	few	TGTGCCAGTAGTAGCCCGGGACTGAATTCACCCCTCCACTTT	CASSSPGLNSPLHF
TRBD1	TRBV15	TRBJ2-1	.	TGTGCCACCAGCAGAGATCGGGACAGGGGAAGCAGGCAGTTCTTC	CATSRDRDRGSRQFF
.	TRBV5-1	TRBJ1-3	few	TGCGCCAGCAGCTCCGAACAGGGAAGCCGAGCCGGAAACACCATATATTTT	CASSSEQGSRAGNTIYF
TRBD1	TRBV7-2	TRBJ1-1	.	TGTGCCAGCAGCTTAGCCCGTTCGACAGGGGGCACTGAAGCTTTCTTT	CASSLARSTGGTEAFF
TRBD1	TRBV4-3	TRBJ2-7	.	TGCGCCAGCAGCCAGCCCTGGGACAGAAAGAACTGGTGCGAGCAGTACTTC	CASSQPWDRKNWCEQYF
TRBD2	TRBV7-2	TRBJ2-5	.	TGTGCCACGGGACTAGCGGAGACCCAGTACTTC	CATGLAETQYF
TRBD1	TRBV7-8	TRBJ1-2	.	TGTGCCAGCAGCTTCCGCGGACAGGAGCTCTATGGCTACACCTTC	CASSFRGQELYGYTF
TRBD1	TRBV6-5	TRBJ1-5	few	TGTGCCAGCCGGGGGACAGGGGAGAACCAGCCCCAGCATTTT	CASRGTGENQPQHF
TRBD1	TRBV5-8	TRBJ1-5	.	TGTGCCAGCAGCGATCGAACAGGGGGTCAGCCCCAGCATTTT	CASSDRTGGQPQHF
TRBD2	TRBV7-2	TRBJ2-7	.	TGTGCCAGCAGCTGGGGCGGGACTAGCGGGGGCCGGGGCTACGAGCAGTACTTC	CASSWGGTSGGRGYEQYF
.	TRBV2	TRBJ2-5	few	TGTGCCAGCAGTCCTGCGAACCAAGAGACCCAGTACTTC	CASSPANQETQYF
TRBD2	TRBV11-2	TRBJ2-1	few	TGTGCCAGCAGCCACCCCAAGGGCGGGGGGGTTCATGAGCAGTTCTTC	CASSHPKGGGVHEQFF
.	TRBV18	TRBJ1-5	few	TGTGCCAGCTCACCAGGGGCTAATCAGCCCCAGCATTTT	CASSPGANQPQHF
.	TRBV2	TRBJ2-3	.	TGTGCCAGTCACTCGGCAAGCGCAGTCACAGATACGCAGTATTTT	CASHSASAVTDTQYF
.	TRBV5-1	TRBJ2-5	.	TGCGCCAGCAGCCCAACAAATCAAGAGACCCAGTACTTC	CASSPTNQETQYF
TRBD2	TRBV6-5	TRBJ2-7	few	TGTGCCAGCATCTCTAGCGGGGTACCCTACGAGCAGTACTTC	CASISSGVPYEQYF
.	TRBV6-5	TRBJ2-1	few	TGTGCCAGCACACTCACCATGACATCCTACAATGAGCAGTTCTTC	CASTLTMTSYNEQFF
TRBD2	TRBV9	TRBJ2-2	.	TGTGCCAGCAGCGTAGGAGCGGGGGCCTACGGCGGGGAGCTGTTTTTT	CASSVGAGAYGGELFF
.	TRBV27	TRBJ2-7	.	TGTGCCAGCAGTTTATTCCCCCAGGGGCATATCTCCTACGAGCAGTACTTC	CASSLFPQGHISYEQYF
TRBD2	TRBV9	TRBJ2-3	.	TGTGCCAGCAGCGTAGGGGCGCGGGGGAGGGGAGATACGCAGTATTTT	CASSVGARGRGDTQYF
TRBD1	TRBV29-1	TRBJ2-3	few	TGCAGCACCCCAAGTCAGGGGGCTTTTGGAGATACGCAGTATTTT	CSTPSQGAFGDTQYF
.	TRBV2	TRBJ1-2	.	TGTGCCAGCAGCCCGGACGGGAGCCTGGGTGGCTACACCTTC	CASSPDGSLGGYTF
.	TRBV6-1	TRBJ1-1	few	TGTGCCAGTACATACGGACAGCGGTTGAACACTGAAGCTTTCTTT	CASTYGQRLNTEAFF
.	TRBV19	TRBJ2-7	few	TGTGCCAGTAGTATCAGGGAAGGGACCTACGAGCAGTACTTC	CASSIREGTYEQYF
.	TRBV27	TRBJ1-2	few	TGTGCCAGCAGTTTTACTGGGGAGACTAATGGCTACACCTTC	CASSFTGETNGYTF
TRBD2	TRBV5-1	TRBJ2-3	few	TGCGCCAGCAGCCCAGGGACTAGCGGTAGCACAGATACGCAGTATTTT	CASSPGTSGSTDTQYF
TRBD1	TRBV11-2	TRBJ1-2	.	TGTGCCAGCAGCTCGCTTCGTTGGGGACAGGGTGACGGCTACACCTTC	CASSSLRWGQGDGYTF
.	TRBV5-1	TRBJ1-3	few	TGCGCCAGCAGCAGCTCCCCCGGTGTCTCTGGAAACACCATATATTTT	CASSSSPGVSGNTIYF
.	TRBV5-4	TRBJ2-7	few	TGTGCCAGCAGGCCCAGTATCTCCTACGAGCAGTACTTC	CASRPSISYEQYF
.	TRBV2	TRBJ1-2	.	TGTGCCAGCGACTCATCAGGGGTCGTCTATGGCTACACCTTC	CASDSSGVVYGYTF
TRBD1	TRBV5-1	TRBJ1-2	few	TGCGCCAGCAGCGCAGACAGGGTTCGGTATGGCTACACCTTC	CASSADRVRYGYTF
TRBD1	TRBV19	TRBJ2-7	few	TGTGCCAGTAGTACCCGACAGGGGAACGAGCAGTACTTC	CASSTRQGNEQYF
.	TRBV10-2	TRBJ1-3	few	TGCGCCAGCACCTCAAATACGGACAGCTCTGGAAACACCATATATTTT	CASTSNTDSSGNTIYF
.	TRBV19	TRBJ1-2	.	TGTGCCAGTACGCACAGGGATCACTATGGCTACACCTTC	CASTHRDHYGYTF
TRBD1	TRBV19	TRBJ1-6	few	TGTGCCAGTAGTATTCCGGGACAGCAGGGTTCACCCCTCCACTTT	CASSIPGQQGSPLHF
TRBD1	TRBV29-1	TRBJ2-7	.	TGCAGCGTGACTACGTTACAGGGGGCCTACGAGCAGTACTTC	CSVTTLQGAYEQYF
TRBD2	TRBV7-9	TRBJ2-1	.	TGTGCCAGCAGCTTTGGCGGGGGGGCCTCGGATGAGCAGTTCTTC	CASSFGGGASDEQFF
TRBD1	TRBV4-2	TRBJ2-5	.	TGTGCCAGCAGACCGGGACAGGGTTCGGAGACCCAGTACTTC	CASRPGQGSETQYF
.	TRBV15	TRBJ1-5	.	TGTGCCACCAGCAGAGAAACCCACTGGAATCAGCCCCAGCATTTT	CATSRETHWNQPQHF
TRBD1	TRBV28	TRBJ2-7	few	TGTGCCAGCAGCTACAGGGGTGTTTCCGAGCAGTACTTC	CASSYRGVSEQYF
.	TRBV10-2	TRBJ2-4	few	TGCGCCAGCAGCCGAGAGAGGTCTGAAAACATTCAGTACTTC	CASSRERSENIQYF
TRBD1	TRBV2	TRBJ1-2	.	TGTGCCAGCAGTGAAAACAGGGGCGTCTATGGCTACACCTTC	CASSENRGVYGYTF
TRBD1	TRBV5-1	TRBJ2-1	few	TGCGCCAGCAGCTTCTTTTGGACAGGGAGCGGACACAATGAGCAGTTCTTC	CASSFFWTGSGHNEQFF
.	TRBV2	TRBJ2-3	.	TGTGCCAGTACGCGGGACGTGGATACGCAGTATTTT	CASTRDVDTQYF